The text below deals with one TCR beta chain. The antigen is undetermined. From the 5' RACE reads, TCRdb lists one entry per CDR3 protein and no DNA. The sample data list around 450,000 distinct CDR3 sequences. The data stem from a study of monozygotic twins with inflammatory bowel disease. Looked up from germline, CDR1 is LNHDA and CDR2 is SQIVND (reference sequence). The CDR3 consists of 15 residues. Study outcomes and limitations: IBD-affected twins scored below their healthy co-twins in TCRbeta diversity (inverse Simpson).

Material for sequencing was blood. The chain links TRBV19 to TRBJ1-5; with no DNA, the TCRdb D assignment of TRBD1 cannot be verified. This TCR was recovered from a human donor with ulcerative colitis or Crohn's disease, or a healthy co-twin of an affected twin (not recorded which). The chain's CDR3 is CASSIRGTASKPQHF.